These 9 T cell receptor beta chains were all obtained from the same sample, sequenced in a study of blood T cell repertoires in COVID-19. Assay: immunoSEQ multiplex PCR; the TCRdb copy retains only in-frame clones and omits some. The sample has under 150,000 clones, roughly 90% seen once. Sequences were obtained from peripheral blood. These TCRs come from a man aged 50 or older with active or convalescent COVID-19.

V usage is TRBV11-2 and J usage is TRBJ1-6; D remains unclear. The V gene lost 5 bases and the J gene lost 14 bases, with 16 bases spanning the gap. The germline V gene encodes CDR1 SGHAT and CDR2 FQNNGV. The CDR3 contains 13 residues. The CDR3 DNA sequence: TGTGCCAGCAGCACCAACAGTTTAACCACCCTCCACTTT. Its protein product is CASSTNSLTTLHF.

This clone has a count of ten or more. V gene TRBV5-1 combines with J gene TRBJ1-2, with a weak D call TRBD1 (5 bases). Germline V gives CDR1 SGHRS, CDR2 YFSETQ. The CDR3 is 15 residues long. The V end lost 3 bases, the J end lost 8 bases, and 20 bases lay between the germline ends. The CDR3, as DNA: TGCGCCAGCAGCTCGGAAGGGAGGGCCGGGGGAGGCTACACCTTC. It yields the protein CASSSEGRAGGGYTF.

This chain links TRBV18 with TRBJ1-5; D may be TRBD1 (5 bases). Germline assignment: CDR1 KGHSH and CDR2 LQKENI. The CDR3 has 13 amino acids. Trimming removed 2 bases from V and 11 bases from J, with 13 bases in between. The DNA for the CDR3 is TGTGCCAGCTCACCAGGGGGAGCGGGGGCCCAGCATTTT. It is translated as CASSPGGAGAQHF. Filled out from reference TRBV18 and TRBJ1-5, the complete variable domain reads NAGVMQNPRHLVRRRGQEARLRCSPMKGHSHVYWYRQLPEEGLKFMVYLQKENIIDESGMPKERFSAEFPKEGPSILRIQQVVRGDSAAYFCASSPGGAGAQHFGDGTRLSIL.

This chain's CDR3 is CATSMRGPVGETQYF. CDR3 nucleotides: TGTGCCACCAGTATGCGGGGGCCGGTCGGGGAGACCCAGTACTTC. The rearrangement links TRBV24-1 to TRBJ2-5; weak D call: TRBD2 (7 bases). Germline V CDR1 and CDR2: KGHDR, SFDVKD. V was pared by 6 bases and J by 5 bases, with 18 bases between. The CDR3 is made up of 15 amino acids.

The V and J genes are TRBV7-8 and TRBJ2-3, with 15 nucleotides matching TRBD2. The CDR3 is 19 residues long. Germline assignment: CDR1 SGHVS and CDR2 FQNEAQ. Unmatched junction bases numbered 18, after V lost 8 bases and J lost 6 bases. CDR3 protein: CASGSGAGLAGGSLDTQYF. In DNA, the CDR3 is TGTGCCAGCGGAAGCGGAGCGGGACTAGCGGGAGGATCCCTTGATACGCAGTATTTT.

The chain recombines TRBV14 with TRBJ2-2, with TRBD1 matching over 9 bases. V was clipped by 1 base and J by 6 bases; unmatched bases: 9. CDR3 length: 17 residues. The germline V gene has CDR1 SGHDN and CDR2 FVKESK. The CDR3 protein is CASSQVFTGQGSGELFF. CDR3 sequence (DNA): TGTGCCAGCAGCCAAGTTTTCACGGGACAGGGCTCCGGGGAGCTGTTTTTT.

The CDR3 is CASSQVAQNRVYGLLCQPQHF. The CDR3 nucleotides are TGTGCCAGCAGCCAAGTTGCCCAAAACAGGGTATATGGGTTACTGTGTCAGCCCCAGCATTTT. The V call is TRBV3-1 (or the pseudogene TRBV3-2), the J call TRBJ1-5, with a possible D match to TRBD1 (6 bases). In germline, CDR1 is LGHDT, CDR2 YNNKEL (reference sequence). CDR3 length equals 21 residues. V was shortened by 1 base and J by 6 bases, with 31 bases between the two germline ends.

A word on this clone: At the DNA level, this CDR3 is encoded by other sequences in the same sample as well. The rearrangement uses TRBV15 and TRBJ2-1; TRBD1 might be the D (6 bases). Trimming removed 0 bases from V and 8 bases from J, with 8 bases in between. The CDR3 has 13 amino acids. Germline-derived CDR1 and CDR2 are LNHNV and YYDKDF (reference sequence). CDR3 sequence: CATSRDQGYEQFF. CDR3 in DNA: TGTGCCACCAGCAGAGACCAGGGGTATGAGCAGTTCTTC.

The chain carries TRBV18 and TRBJ1-2, with TRBD1 matching over 8 bases. Germline assignment: CDR1 KGHSH and CDR2 LQKENI. With 5 bases clipped from V and 6 bases from J, the junction kept 11 bases outside the gene matches. This CDR3 has 15 residues. CDR3 DNA sequence: TGTGCCAGCTCAGCCACGGACCAGGGGGCAAATGGCTACACCTTC. It encodes CASSATDQGANGYTF. Together with reference TRBV18 and TRBJ1-2, the CDR3 gives the full variable domain: NAGVMQNPRHLVRRRGQEARLRCSPMKGHSHVYWYRQLPEEGLKFMVYLQKENIIDESGMPKERFSAEFPKEGPSILRIQQVVRGDSAAYFCASSATDQGANGYTFGSGTRLTVV.